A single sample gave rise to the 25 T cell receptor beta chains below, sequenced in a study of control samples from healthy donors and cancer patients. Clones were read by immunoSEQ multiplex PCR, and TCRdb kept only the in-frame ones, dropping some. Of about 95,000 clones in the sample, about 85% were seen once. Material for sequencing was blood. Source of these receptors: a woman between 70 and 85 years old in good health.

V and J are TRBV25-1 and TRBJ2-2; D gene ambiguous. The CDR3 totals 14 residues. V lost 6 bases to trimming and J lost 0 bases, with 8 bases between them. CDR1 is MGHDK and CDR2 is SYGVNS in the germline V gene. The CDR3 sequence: CASRGFANTGELFF. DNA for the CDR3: TGTGCCAGCAGGGGGTTCGCGAACACCGGGGAGCTGTTTTTT.

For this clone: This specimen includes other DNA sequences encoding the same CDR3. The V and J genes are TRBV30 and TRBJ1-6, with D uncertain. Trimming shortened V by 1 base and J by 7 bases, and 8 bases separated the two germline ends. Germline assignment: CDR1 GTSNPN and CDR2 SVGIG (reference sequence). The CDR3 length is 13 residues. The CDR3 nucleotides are TGTGCCTGGAGTGAAACGGACAATTCACCCCTCCACTTT. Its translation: CAWSETDNSPLHF.

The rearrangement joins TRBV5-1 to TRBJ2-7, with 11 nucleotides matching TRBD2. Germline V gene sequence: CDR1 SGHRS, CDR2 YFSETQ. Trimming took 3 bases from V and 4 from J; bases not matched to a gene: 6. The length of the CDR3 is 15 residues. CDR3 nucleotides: TGCGCCAGCAGCTCCGGGACTAGCGGATATTACGAGCAGTACTTC. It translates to CASSSGTSGYYEQYF.

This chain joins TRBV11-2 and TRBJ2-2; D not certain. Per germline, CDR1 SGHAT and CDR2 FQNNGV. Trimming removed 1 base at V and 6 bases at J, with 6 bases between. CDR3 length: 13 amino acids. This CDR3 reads CASSLVRSGELFF. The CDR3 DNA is TGTGCCAGCAGCTTAGTAAGGTCCGGGGAGCTGTTTTTT. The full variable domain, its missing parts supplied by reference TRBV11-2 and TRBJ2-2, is EAGVAQSPRYKIIEKRQSVAFWCNPISGHATLYWYQQILGQGPKLLIQFQNNGVVDDSQLPKDRFSAERLKGVDSTLKIQPAKLEDSAVYLCASSLVRSGELFFGEGSRLTVL.

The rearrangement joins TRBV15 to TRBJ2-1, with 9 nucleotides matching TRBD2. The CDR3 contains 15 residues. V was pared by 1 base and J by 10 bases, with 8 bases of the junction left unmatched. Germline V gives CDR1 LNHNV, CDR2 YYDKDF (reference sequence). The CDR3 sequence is CATSRGPGLAQEQFF. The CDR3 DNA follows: TGTGCCACCAGCAGAGGGCCGGGACTAGCACAGGAGCAGTTCTTC.

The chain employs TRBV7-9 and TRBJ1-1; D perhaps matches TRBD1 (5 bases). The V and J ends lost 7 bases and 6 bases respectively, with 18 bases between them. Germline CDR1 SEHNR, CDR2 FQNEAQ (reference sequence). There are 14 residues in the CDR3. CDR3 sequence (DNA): TGTGCCAGCACCCCGGCGGGGGGGTACCCTGAAGCTTTCTTT. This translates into CASTPAGGYPEAFF.

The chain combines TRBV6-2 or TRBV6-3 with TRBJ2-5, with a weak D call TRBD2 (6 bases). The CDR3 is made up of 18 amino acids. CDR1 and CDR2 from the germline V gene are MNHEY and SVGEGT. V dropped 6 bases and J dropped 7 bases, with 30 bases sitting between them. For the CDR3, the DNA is TGTGCCAGCAGCCCATTCCTCGTCATGGGGGGAGGAAGTGGGACCCAGTACTTC. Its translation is CASSPFLVMGGGSGTQYF.

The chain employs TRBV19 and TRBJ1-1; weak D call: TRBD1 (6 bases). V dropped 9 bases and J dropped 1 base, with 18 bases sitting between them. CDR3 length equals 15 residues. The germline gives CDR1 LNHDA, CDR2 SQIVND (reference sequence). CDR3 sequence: CASRKHQGTNTEAFF. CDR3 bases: TGTGCCAGCCGCAAACATCAGGGGACGAACACTGAAGCTTTCTTT.

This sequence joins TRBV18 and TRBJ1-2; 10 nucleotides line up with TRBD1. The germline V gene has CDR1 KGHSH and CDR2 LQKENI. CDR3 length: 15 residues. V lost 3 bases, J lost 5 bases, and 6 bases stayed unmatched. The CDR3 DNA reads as TGTGCCAGCTCACCCGGGACAGGGGTAGGGTATGGCTACACCTTC. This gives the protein CASSPGTGVGYGYTF.

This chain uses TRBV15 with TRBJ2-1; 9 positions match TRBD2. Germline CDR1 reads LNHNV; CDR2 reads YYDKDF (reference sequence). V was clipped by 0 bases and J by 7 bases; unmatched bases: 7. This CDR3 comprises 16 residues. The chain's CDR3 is CATSRESSGLANEQFF. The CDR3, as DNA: TGTGCCACCAGCAGAGAAAGTTCCGGACTAGCGAATGAGCAGTTCTTC.

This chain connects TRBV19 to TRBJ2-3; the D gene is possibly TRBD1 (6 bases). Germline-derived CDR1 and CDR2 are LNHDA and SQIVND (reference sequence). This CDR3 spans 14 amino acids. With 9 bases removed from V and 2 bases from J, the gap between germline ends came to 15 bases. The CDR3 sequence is CASSRGPFTDTQYF. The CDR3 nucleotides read TGTGCCAGCTCCAGGGGACCCTTCACAGATACGCAGTATTTT.

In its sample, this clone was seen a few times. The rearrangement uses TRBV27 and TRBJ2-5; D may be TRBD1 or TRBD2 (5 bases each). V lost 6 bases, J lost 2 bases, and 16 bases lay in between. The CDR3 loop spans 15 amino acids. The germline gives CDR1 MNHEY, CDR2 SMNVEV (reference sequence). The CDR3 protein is CASSSGTFTQETQYF. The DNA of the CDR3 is TGTGCCAGCAGCTCGGGGACCTTCACTCAAGAGACCCAGTACTTC.

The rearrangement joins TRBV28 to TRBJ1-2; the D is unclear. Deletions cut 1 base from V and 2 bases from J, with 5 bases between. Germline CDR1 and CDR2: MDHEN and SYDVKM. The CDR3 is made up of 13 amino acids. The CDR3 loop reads CASSLSENYGYTF. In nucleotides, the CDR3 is TGTGCCAGCAGTTTATCTGAGAACTATGGCTACACCTTC.

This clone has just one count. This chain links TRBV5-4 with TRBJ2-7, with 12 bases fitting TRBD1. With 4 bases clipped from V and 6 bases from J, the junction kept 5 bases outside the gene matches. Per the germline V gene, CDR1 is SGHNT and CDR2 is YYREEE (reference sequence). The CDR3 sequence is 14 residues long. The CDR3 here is CASSAGQGAGEQYF. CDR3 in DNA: TGTGCCAGCAGCGCGGGACAGGGGGCGGGCGAGCAGTACTTC.

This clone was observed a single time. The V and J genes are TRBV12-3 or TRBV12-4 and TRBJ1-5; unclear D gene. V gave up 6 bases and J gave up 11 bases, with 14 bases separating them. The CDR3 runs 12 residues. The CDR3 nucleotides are TGTGCCAGCAGGACGGATTCTACGGCCCAGCATTTT. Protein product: CASRTDSTAQHF.

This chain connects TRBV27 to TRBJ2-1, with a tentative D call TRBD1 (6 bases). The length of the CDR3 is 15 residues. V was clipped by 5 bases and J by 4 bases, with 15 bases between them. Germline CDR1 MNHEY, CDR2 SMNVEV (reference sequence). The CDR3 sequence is CASSPPDRFYNEQFF. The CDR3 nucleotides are TGTGCCAGCAGTCCACCGGACAGATTTTACAATGAGCAGTTCTTC.

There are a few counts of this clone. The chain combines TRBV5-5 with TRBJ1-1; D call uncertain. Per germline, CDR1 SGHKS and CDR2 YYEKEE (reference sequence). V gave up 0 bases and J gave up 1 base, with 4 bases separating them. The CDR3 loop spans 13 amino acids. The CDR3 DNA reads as TGTGCCAGCAGCTTGGACTGGAACACTGAAGCTTTCTTT. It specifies CASSLDWNTEAFF.

The CDR3 loop reads CASSLETGRQYF. DNA of the CDR3: TGTGCCAGCAGCTTAGAGACAGGGCGGCAGTACTTC. This chain links TRBV7-3 with TRBJ2-7; 7 nucleotides agree with TRBD1. Trimming took 2 bases from V and 9 from J; bases not matched to a gene: 4. This CDR3 comprises 12 residues. Germline V gene lookup returns CDR1 SGHTA and CDR2 FQGTGA. The variable domain in full, completed from reference TRBV7-3 and TRBJ2-7, reads GAGVSQTPSNKVTEKGKYVELRCDPISGHTALYWYRQSLGQGPEFLIYFQGTGAADDSGLPNDRFFAVRPEGSVSTLKIQRTERGDSAVYLCASSLETGRQYFGPGTRLTVT.

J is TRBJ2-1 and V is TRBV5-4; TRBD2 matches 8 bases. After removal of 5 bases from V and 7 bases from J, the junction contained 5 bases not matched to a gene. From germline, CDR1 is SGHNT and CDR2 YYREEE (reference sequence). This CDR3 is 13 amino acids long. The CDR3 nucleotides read TGTGCCAGCAGGGTAGCGGGAAGGAATGAGCAGTTCTTC. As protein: CASRVAGRNEQFF.

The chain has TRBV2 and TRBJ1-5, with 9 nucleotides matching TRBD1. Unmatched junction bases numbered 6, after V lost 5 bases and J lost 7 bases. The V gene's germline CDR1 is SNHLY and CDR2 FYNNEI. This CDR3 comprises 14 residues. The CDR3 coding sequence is TGTGCCAGCAGTTTACAGGGGGCGAGCCAGCCCCAGCATTTT. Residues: CASSLQGASQPQHF.

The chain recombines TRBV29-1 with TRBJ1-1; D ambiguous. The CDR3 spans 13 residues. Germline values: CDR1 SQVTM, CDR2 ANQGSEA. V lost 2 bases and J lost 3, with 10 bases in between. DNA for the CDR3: TGCAGCGTTGAAATAGGCGTCGACACTGAAGCTTTCTTT. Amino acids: CSVEIGVDTEAFF.

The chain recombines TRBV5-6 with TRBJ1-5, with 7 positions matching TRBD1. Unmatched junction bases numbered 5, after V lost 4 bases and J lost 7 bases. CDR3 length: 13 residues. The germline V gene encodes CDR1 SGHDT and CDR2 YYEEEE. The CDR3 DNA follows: TGTGCCAGCAGCGGACGACAGGGCCAGCCCCAGCATTTT. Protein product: CASSGRQGQPQHF.

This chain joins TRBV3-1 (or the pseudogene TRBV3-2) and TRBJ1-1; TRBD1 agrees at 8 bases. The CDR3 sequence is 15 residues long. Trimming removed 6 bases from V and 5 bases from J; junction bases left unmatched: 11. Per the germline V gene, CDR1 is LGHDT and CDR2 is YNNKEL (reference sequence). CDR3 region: CASRPNDRGGTEAFF. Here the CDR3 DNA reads TGTGCCAGCAGACCCAATGACAGGGGAGGAACTGAAGCTTTCTTT.

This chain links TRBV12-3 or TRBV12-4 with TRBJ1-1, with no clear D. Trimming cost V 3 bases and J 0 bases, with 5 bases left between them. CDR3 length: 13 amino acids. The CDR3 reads CASSFHVNTEAFF. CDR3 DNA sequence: TGTGCCAGCAGTTTTCATGTGAACACTGAAGCTTTCTTT.

CDR3 nucleotides: TGTGCCAGCTCGGCTGGGGCAGGGGATGAAAAACTGTTTTTT. This sequence encodes CASSAGAGDEKLFF. The chain is built from TRBV18 and TRBJ1-4; TRBD1 is a possible D gene (6 bases). Germline V gene sequence: CDR1 KGHSH, CDR2 LQKENI. The CDR3 loop spans 14 amino acids. V dropped 6 bases and J dropped 6 bases, with 14 bases sitting between them.